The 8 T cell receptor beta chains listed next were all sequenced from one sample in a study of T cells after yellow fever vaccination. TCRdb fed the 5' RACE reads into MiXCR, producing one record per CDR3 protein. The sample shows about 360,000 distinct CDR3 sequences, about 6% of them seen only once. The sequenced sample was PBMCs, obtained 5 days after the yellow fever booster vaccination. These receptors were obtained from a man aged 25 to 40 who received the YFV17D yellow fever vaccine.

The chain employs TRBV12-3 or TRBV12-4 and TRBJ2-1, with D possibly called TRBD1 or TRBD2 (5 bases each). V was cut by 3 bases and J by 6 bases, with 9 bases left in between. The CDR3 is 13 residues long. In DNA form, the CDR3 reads TGTGCCAGCAGTTTCGGGGCGACCAATGAGCAGTTCTTC. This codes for CASSFGATNEQFF.

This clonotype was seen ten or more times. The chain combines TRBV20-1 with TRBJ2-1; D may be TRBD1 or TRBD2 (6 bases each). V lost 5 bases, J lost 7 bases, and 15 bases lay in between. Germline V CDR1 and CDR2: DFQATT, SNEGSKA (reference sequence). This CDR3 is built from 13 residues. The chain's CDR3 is CSAGLEGGNEQFF. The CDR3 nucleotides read TGCAGTGCTGGACTCGAGGGGGGTAATGAGCAGTTCTTC.

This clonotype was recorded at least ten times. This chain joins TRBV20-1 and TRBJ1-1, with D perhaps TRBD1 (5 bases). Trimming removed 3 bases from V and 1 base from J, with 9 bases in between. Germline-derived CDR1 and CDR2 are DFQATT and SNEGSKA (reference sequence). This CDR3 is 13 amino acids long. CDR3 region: CSASTGPNTEAFF. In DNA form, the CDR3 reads TGCAGTGCTAGTACAGGTCCGAACACTGAAGCTTTCTTT.

The CDR3 DNA is TGTGCCGCCCTACGGCAGACTAATTCACCCCTCCACTTT. This encodes CAALRQTNSPLHF. The V gene is TRBV2, the J gene TRBJ1-6; D is unresolved. CDR1 is SNHLY and CDR2 is FYNNEI in the germline V gene. V was shortened by 11 bases and J by 6 bases, with 14 bases between the two germline ends. The CDR3 length is 13 residues.

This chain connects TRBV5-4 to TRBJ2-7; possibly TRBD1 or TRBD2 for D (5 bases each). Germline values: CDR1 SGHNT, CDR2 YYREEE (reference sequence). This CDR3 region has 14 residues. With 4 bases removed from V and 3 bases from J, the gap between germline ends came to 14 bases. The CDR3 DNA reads TGTGCCAGCAGCCCGAACCCGAGGGGCTACGAGCAGTACTTC. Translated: CASSPNPRGYEQYF.

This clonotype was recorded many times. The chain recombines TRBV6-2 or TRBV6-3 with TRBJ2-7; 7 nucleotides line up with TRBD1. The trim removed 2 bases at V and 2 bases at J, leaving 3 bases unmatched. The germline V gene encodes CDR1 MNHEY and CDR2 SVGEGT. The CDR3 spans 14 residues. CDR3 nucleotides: TGTGCCAGCAGTTACACGACAGGGCCCTACGAGCAGTACTTC. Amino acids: CASSYTTGPYEQYF.

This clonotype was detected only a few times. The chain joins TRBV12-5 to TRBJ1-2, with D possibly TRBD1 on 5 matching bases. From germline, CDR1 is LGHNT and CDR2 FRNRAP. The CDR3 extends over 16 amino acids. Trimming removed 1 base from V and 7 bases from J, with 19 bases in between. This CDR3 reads CASGLAGPGRTPGYTF. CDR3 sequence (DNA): TGTGCTAGTGGTTTGGCGGGACCCGGACGAACCCCTGGCTACACCTTC.

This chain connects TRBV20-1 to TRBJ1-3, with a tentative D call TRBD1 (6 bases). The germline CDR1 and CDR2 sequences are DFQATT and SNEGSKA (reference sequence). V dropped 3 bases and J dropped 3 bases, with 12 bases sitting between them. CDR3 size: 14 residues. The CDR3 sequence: CSARGRGYGNTIYF. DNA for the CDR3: TGCAGTGCTAGGGGAAGGGGGTATGGAAACACCATATATTTT.